This T cell receptor (beta chain) was captured in a study of post-analysis software for immune sequencing data. Findings of the study overall: The five TRBV segments detected at higher frequency in patients than in controls included TRBV5-6, TRBV5-1 and TRBV20-1.

The CDR3 totals 14 residues. Germline V gene data show CDR1 as LNHNV and CDR2 as YYDKDF (reference sequence). With 7 bases removed from V and 7 bases from J, the gap between germline ends came to 17 bases. Details on this clonotype: Its antigen is currently unknown.

cDNA libraries of TCR beta carried unique molecular identifiers. TCRdb re-derived calls from the PCR reads in MiXCR, one entry per CDR3 protein. The sample lists 650,000 to 900,000 distinct CDR3 sequences; around 45% were seen once. V is TRBV15 and J is TRBJ2-1; D unclear. The receptor's source is a girl aged 5-17 years with multiple sclerosis. Source material: blood. In DNA, the CDR3 is TGTGCCACCAAAGAAGACCTACATGGTAATGAGCAGTTCTTC. This sequence encodes CATKEDLHGNEQFF.